This note documents a single T cell receptor beta chain sequence. Its antigen remains unidentified. These data are taken from a study of human T cells and chemical hapten exposure. Overall study: Each patch test put 0.01% DPC on the upper back, and results were read at 6 days. Study-wide findings and caveats: Among TCRs, those above 1 in 1000 frequency were unaffected by DPC sensitization. Significantly more large CDR3 similarity clusters were formed by expanded TCRs than by controls.

The time point was: patch test 2, 6 weeks after DPC sensitization. Stated treatment: therapeutic diphenylcyclopropenone sensitization with weekly scalp DPC. CDR1 is KGHSH and CDR2 is LQKENI in the germline V gene. V lost 3 bases to trimming and J lost 0 bases, with 9 bases between them. There are 15 residues in the CDR3. Each CDR3 protein gets one entry after TCRdb re-called the RACE reads with MiXCR. Of some 89,000 distinct CDR3 sequences listed, roughly 10% are singletons. This specimen was whole blood, taken in connection with sensitization to the hapten diphenylcyclopropenone (DPC). The sequence derives from a woman aged 30 to 39 with alopecia areata. Some clones in this sample may be carry-over from other donors' samples. V is TRBV18 and J is TRBJ1-3; D is undetermined. The CDR3 is CASSPRGSSGNTIYF. DNA for the CDR3: TGTGCCAGCTCACCCCGAGGGAGCTCTGGAAACACCATATATTTT.